This T cell receptor (beta chain) is drawn from a study of blood T cell repertoires in COVID-19. Study background: COVID-19 samples from acute and convalescent phases originated in the United States, Italy and Spain. T cells, B-cell-depleted T cells, or PBMCs provided the cDNA or gDNA that served as material.

Seattle cases were enrolled at active infection and followed longitudinally. V was clipped by 2 bases and J by 9 bases, with 14 bases between them. This CDR3 has 15 amino acids. From germline, CDR1 is SGHAT and CDR2 FQNNGV. In the authors' workflow: The authors estimated nucleated cell counts from reference gene primer amplification. Here immunoSEQ multiplex PCR was the method, and the copy in TCRdb shows in-frame clones only, minus some. The V and J calls and clone size were taken over from that table, and D and trimming were inferred from the DNA. This table holds just over 300,000 clones, about 90% found once.

J is TRBJ1-6 and V is TRBV11-2; TRBD1 is a possible D gene (6 bases). The source is a woman aged 30 to 39 with COVID-19, enrolled during active disease. The source material was peripheral blood. For the CDR3, the DNA is TGTGCCAGCAGCTTAAGTTCAGGGGTCACTTCACCCCTCCACTTT. Translating gives CASSLSSGVTSPLHF.